Presented here are 27 T cell receptor beta chains from one specimen sequenced in a study of cytomegalovirus exposure and HLA in healthy donors. The PCR ran on 60 Vbeta and 13 Jbeta primers. Profiled with immunoSEQ multiplex PCR; TCRdb holds only in-frame clones, not every one. Of over 85,000 clones listed, 77% are singletons. Sequenced input: PBMCs. The receptors here all came from a female donor in good health and CMV-seronegative.

V usage is TRBV6-5 and J usage is TRBJ1-1; a possible D gene is TRBD1 (6 bases). Germline values: CDR1 MNHEY, CDR2 SVGAGI. The ends were cut back, 3 bases at V and 4 bases at J, with 12 bases in the middle. CDR3 length: 14 residues. The CDR3 is CASSYYDRPTEAFF. The DNA of the CDR3 is TGTGCCAGCAGTTATTATGACAGGCCCACTGAAGCTTTCTTT.

This clone came up a few times. The chain couples TRBV5-6 to TRBJ1-1; 11 bases align to TRBD1. The V and J ends lost 4 bases and 2 bases, in that order; junction bases with no gene match: 7. Germline CDR1 SGHDT, CDR2 YYEEEE. The length of the CDR3 is 16 residues. In DNA, the CDR3 is TGTGCCAGCAGCCCGGGGACAGGGGGGACCAACACTGAAGCTTTCTTT. Amino acid sequence: CASSPGTGGTNTEAFF.

The chain recombines TRBV28 with TRBJ2-7, with 7 bases that match TRBD1. CDR3 size: 13 residues. Germline lookup yields CDR1 MDHEN and CDR2 SYDVKM. Trimming at V came to 7 bases and at J to 3 bases, leaving 6 bases not matched to a gene. The DNA of the CDR3 is TGTGCCAGCAAGGGACAGACCGTCTACGAGCAGTACTTC. Translated: CASKGQTVYEQYF.

In DNA form, the CDR3 reads TGTGCCAGCAGCTTAGCAGCACGAGCGGCCCCTGAAGCTTTCTTT. It is translated as CASSLAARAAPEAFF. The chain is built from TRBV7-9 and TRBJ1-1; no firm D call. The CDR3 extends over 15 amino acids. V was shortened by 0 bases and J by 6 bases, with 14 bases between the two germline ends. From germline, CDR1 is SEHNR and CDR2 FQNEAQ (reference sequence). Full variable domain (remainder filled in from reference TRBV7-9 and TRBJ1-1): DTGVSQNPRHKITKRGQNVTFRCDPISEHNRLYWYRQTLGQGPEFLTYFQNEAQLEKSRLLSDRFSAERPKGSFSTLEIQRTEQGDSAMYLCASSLAARAAPEAFFGQGTRLTVV.

The chain uses TRBV19 and TRBJ1-2; possibly TRBD1 for D (6 bases). The CDR3 consists of 14 residues. V lost 4 bases to trimming and J lost 5 bases, with 14 bases between them. CDR1 is LNHDA and CDR2 is SQIVND in the germline V gene (reference sequence). CDR3 sequence (DNA): TGTGCCAGTAGTAGAGGGGGACAAACTTATGGCTACACCTTC. Its translation is CASSRGGQTYGYTF.

A few counts support this clone. The CDR3 sequence is CASSNRHSGRARELFF. The CDR3 nucleotides are TGTGCCAGCAGCAACCGTCATAGCGGGAGGGCCCGGGAGCTGTTTTTT. The genes are TRBV13 and TRBJ2-2, with 11 bases fitting TRBD2. Germline V gene data show CDR1 as PRHDT and CDR2 as FYEKMQ (reference sequence). The length of the CDR3 is 16 residues. V shed 5 bases, J shed 9 bases, and the junction held 11 bases outside the gene matches.

This clone is labeled as medium-sized. V is TRBV9 and J is TRBJ1-1, with 8 bases matching TRBD1. In germline, CDR1 is SGDLS, CDR2 YYNGEE. With V trimmed by 4 bases and J by 2 bases, 4 bases remained unmatched. The CDR3 length is 14 residues. CDR3 in amino acids: CASSQDRANTEAFF. The DNA of the CDR3 is TGTGCCAGCAGCCAGGACAGGGCAAACACTGAAGCTTTCTTT.

The chain is built from TRBV30 and TRBJ1-1, with TRBD1 as a possible D gene (6 bases). Germline V gene data show CDR1 as GTSNPN and CDR2 as SVGIG (reference sequence). Trimming removed 0 bases at V and 0 bases at J, with 17 bases between. This CDR3 has 17 amino acids. DNA of the CDR3: TGTGCCTGGAGTGTACCTGGCTGGGCAGGGGTGAACACTGAAGCTTTCTTT. As protein: CAWSVPGWAGVNTEAFF.

The V gene is TRBV6-6, the J gene TRBJ1-6; the D is unclear. Between the trimmed V and J ends, which lost 8 bases and 0 bases, there was a span of 11 bases. This CDR3 comprises 15 residues. From germline, CDR1 is MNHNY and CDR2 SVGAGI (reference sequence). DNA of the CDR3: TGTGCCAGCGGTGCCCTGAGCTCCTATAATTCACCCCTCCACTTT. Its translation: CASGALSSYNSPLHF.

The rearrangement uses TRBV11-2 and TRBJ2-3; 8 nucleotides align to TRBD2. This CDR3 contains 16 residues. Germline CDR1 and CDR2: SGHAT and FQNNGV. Unmatched junction bases numbered 5, after V lost 1 base and J lost 2 bases. The CDR3: CASSLAASGYTDTQYF. CDR3 DNA: TGTGCCAGCAGCTTAGCGGCTAGCGGGTACACAGATACGCAGTATTTT.

The chain links TRBV7-9 to TRBJ2-7, with D perhaps TRBD2 (5 bases). Germline V lookup: CDR1 SEHNR, CDR2 FQNEAQ (reference sequence). Trimming pared 5 bases from V and 2 bases from J, leaving 16 bases between. The length of the CDR3 is 15 residues. In DNA, the CDR3 is TGTGCCAGCAGCCGTCCTTTTTCCGGGACCTACGAGCAGTACTTC. Its translation: CASSRPFSGTYEQYF.

The chain is built from TRBV2 and TRBJ1-2; no clear D. The CDR3 totals 14 residues. V shed 1 base and J shed 4 bases, with 10 bases lying between them. Germline CDR1 reads SNHLY; CDR2 reads FYNNEI. The CDR3 loop is CASSEGLPFYGYTF. The CDR3 DNA sequence: TGTGCCAGCAGTGAAGGGCTGCCCTTCTATGGCTACACCTTC.

The chain employs TRBV27 and TRBJ1-2, with TRBD1 identical over 8 bases. V shed 5 bases, J shed 11 bases, and the junction held 13 bases outside the gene matches. The CDR3 is 14 amino acids. The germline V gene has CDR1 MNHEY and CDR2 SMNVEV (reference sequence). The CDR3 region is CASSQAGTGWLYTF. The CDR3 DNA sequence: TGTGCCAGCAGTCAAGCCGGGACAGGCTGGTTATACACCTTC.

This clone came up a few times. The J gene is TRBJ2-7, the V gene TRBV30; the match to TRBD1 covers 10 bases. Germline loops: CDR1 GTSNPN, CDR2 SVGIG (reference sequence). This CDR3 spans 15 amino acids. Losses at the gene ends were 2 bases for V and 0 bases for J; bases not matched to a gene: 4. The CDR3 bases are TGTGCCTGGAGTCGAGGGACAGGGGTCTCCTACGAGCAGTACTTC. It translates to CAWSRGTGVSYEQYF.

The table lists this clone with a count of one. This sequence joins TRBV19 and TRBJ1-2; 10 bases are a match to TRBD1. The germline CDR1 and CDR2 sequences are LNHDA and SQIVND (reference sequence). There are 17 residues in the CDR3. V lost 7 bases to trimming and J lost 4 bases; unmatched junction nucleotides: 15. CDR3 residues: CASNPTGTGETGYGYTF. The CDR3 DNA is TGTGCCAGTAACCCGACCGGGACAGGGGAAACTGGCTATGGCTACACCTTC.

The V and J genes are TRBV5-1 and TRBJ1-1, with TRBD1 as a possible D gene (6 bases). The CDR3 has 13 residues. V was cut by 2 bases and J by 7 bases, with 12 bases left in between. Germline V lookup: CDR1 SGHRS, CDR2 YFSETQ. The CDR3 DNA sequence: TGCGCCAGCAGCTTTGCGGACAGACTTGAAGCTTTCTTT. The encoded protein is CASSFADRLEAFF.

CDR3 loop: CASSPTGGHNQPQHF. CDR3 nucleotide sequence: TGTGCCAGCAGCCCGACGGGAGGACACAATCAGCCCCAGCATTTT. This chain joins TRBV6-1 and TRBJ1-5; tentatively, D is TRBD1 (5 bases). Trimming shortened V by 6 bases and J by 3 bases, and 15 bases separated the two germline ends. The CDR3 consists of 15 residues. Germline-derived CDR1 and CDR2 are MNHNS and SASEGT.

This sequence joins TRBV27 and TRBJ1-2, with unresolved D. The V end lost 3 bases, the J end lost 4 bases, and 9 bases lay between the germline ends. From germline, CDR1 is MNHEY and CDR2 SMNVEV (reference sequence). The CDR3 contains 13 residues. The DNA for the CDR3 is TGTGCCAGCAGTTTCGCGGGGATCTATGGCTACACCTTC. Translated, it gives CASSFAGIYGYTF.

The CDR3 loop reads CASSAGSNQPQHF. The CDR3 DNA reads as TGTGCCAGCAGCGCCGGGAGCAATCAGCCCCAGCATTTT. V usage is TRBV9 and J usage is TRBJ1-5; no clear D gene. Germline V lookup: CDR1 SGDLS, CDR2 YYNGEE. The CDR3 runs to 13 residues. The V end was cut by 3 bases, the J end by 1 base, with 5 bases between.

The V gene is TRBV9, the J gene TRBJ2-5, with 7 nucleotides matching TRBD1. There are 14 residues in the CDR3. The germline gives CDR1 SGDLS, CDR2 YYNGEE. The V and J ends lost 1 base and 5 bases, in that order; junction bases with no gene match: 5. DNA of the CDR3: TGTGCCAGCAGCGTAACCGGGACAGAGGAGACCCAGTACTTC. It specifies CASSVTGTEETQYF. Supplemented by reference TRBV9 and TRBJ2-5, the full variable domain reads DSGVTQTPKHLITATGQRVTLRCSPRSGDLSVYWYQQSLDQGLQFLIQYYNGEERAKGNILERFSAQQFPDLHSELNLSSLELGDSALYFCASSVTGTEETQYFGPGTRLLVL.

This chain connects TRBV30 to TRBJ2-5; tentative D call: TRBD2 (5 bases). The germline gives CDR1 GTSNPN, CDR2 SVGIG (reference sequence). The CDR3 has 13 amino acids. V dropped 3 bases and J dropped 1 base, with 9 bases sitting between them. Written as DNA, the CDR3 is TGTGCCTGGAGCTGGACTGTCCAAGAGACCCAGTACTTC. Translation: CAWSWTVQETQYF.

This chain uses TRBV9 with TRBJ2-3; TRBD2 agrees at 12 bases. The CDR3 sequence is 15 residues long. V lost 4 bases to trimming and J lost 5 bases; unmatched junction nucleotides: 5. Germline CDR1 is SGDLS and CDR2 is YYNGEE. The CDR3 DNA reads as TGTGCCAGCAGCCCTCCTAGCGGGGGGGGAGATACGCAGTATTTT. It specifies CASSPPSGGGDTQYF.

The chain recombines TRBV11-2 with TRBJ2-1, with 8 nucleotides matching TRBD1. Germline CDR1 reads SGHAT; CDR2 reads FQNNGV. The V gene end was trimmed by 0 bases and the J gene end by 8 bases; junction bases not matched to a gene: 9. The CDR3 runs to 16 residues. CDR3 DNA: TGTGCCAGCAGCTTAGATCACGGACAGGGAGGCCATGAGCAGTTCTTC. It codes for CASSLDHGQGGHEQFF.

V and J are TRBV19 and TRBJ1-5, with a tentative D call TRBD1 (5 bases). This CDR3 contains 15 residues. CDR1 and CDR2 from the germline V gene are LNHDA and SQIVND (reference sequence). Between the trimmed V and J ends, which lost 1 base and 7 bases, there was a span of 14 bases. The CDR3 loop reads CASSIGDFRTQPQHF. DNA for the CDR3: TGTGCCAGTAGTATAGGTGACTTCCGGACACAGCCCCAGCATTTT.

This chain links TRBV19 with TRBJ2-7; unclear D gene. From germline, CDR1 is LNHDA and CDR2 SQIVND (reference sequence). Deletions cut 1 base from V and 2 bases from J, with 12 bases between. This CDR3 region has 15 residues. The CDR3 bases are TGTGCCAGTAGTATAGTTCCAGGCCCACCCTACGAGCAGTACTTC. Translation gives CASSIVPGPPYEQYF.

This chain links TRBV10-1 with TRBJ2-3, with 13 bases lining up with TRBD2. V gave up 6 bases and J gave up 0 bases; unmatched junction bases: 15. Germline CDR1 reads WNHNN; CDR2 reads SYGVQD (reference sequence). The CDR3 has 20 amino acids. The CDR3 DNA sequence: TGCGCCAGCAGCCCAAGAAGACTAGCGGGGGGCCCTACTAGCACAGATACGCAGTATTTT. Translated, it gives CASSPRRLAGGPTSTDTQYF.

This chain connects TRBV4-1 to TRBJ1-1; 8 nucleotides agree with TRBD1. Germline V CDR1 and CDR2: MGHRA, YSYEKL. V dropped 4 bases and J dropped 3; count of bases not matched to a gene: 7. CDR3 length: 15 amino acids. CDR3 coding DNA: TGCGCCAGCAGCCCGCAACCGGACAGGGACACTGAAGCTTTCTTT. This sequence encodes CASSPQPDRDTEAFF.